A selection of T cell receptor beta chains follows, all from one sample in a study of CDR3 diversity in severe acne. TCRdb re-analysed the PCR reads in MiXCR, keeping a single row per CDR3 protein. The table has more than 85,000 distinct CDR3 sequences, around 50% seen once. Sequencing input: blood. These receptors were obtained from a male donor with severe acne vulgaris. The conserved cysteine and the conserved F or W are not part of the CDR3 here.

>TRBJ2-2|TRBV12-3/TRBV12-4
ASTVASGNTGELF
>TRBJ2-1|TRBV19
ASSQAQGAPWNEQF
>TRBJ1-6|TRBV7-2
ASREESNSPLH
>TRBJ2-5|TRBV15
ATSRALETQY
>TRBJ2-3|TRBV6-6
ASSAGGPDTQY
>TRBJ2-7|TRBV27
ASDPGTRHYEQY
>TRBJ1-1|TRBV2
ASEQSNTEAF
>TRBJ1-6|TRBV7-9
ASSKPGDSPLH
>TRBJ2-2|TRBV10-3
AISDGGGGTGELF
>TRBJ1-1|TRBV6-5
ASSYSIDGLEAF
>TRBJ1-1|TRBV6-4
ASSEDHRGLDTEAF
>TRBJ2-3|TRBV24-1
ATSERTSGRYTDTQY
>TRBJ2-5|TRBV9
ASSLRGQGQTQY
>TRBJ2-1|TRBV2
ASSGRNEQF
>TRBJ2-7|TRBV4-1
ASSLAQRDPYEQY
>TRBJ1-2|TRBV20-1
SAGTGGYGYT
>TRBJ1-1|TRBV15
ATSYMNTEAF
>TRBJ2-1|TRBV20-1
SATRLAGAGNEQF
>TRBJ2-6|TRBV10-3
AISAQGGSGANVLT
>TRBJ2-7|TRBV5-1
ASSLVDGYEQY
>TRBJ2-1|TRBV20-1
SAKGLASSEQF
>TRBJ2-5|TRBV2
ASSGRDSYETQY
>TRBJ1-2|TRBV29-1
SVEDLGGYT
>TRBJ1-1|TRBV7-3
ASSLPPLMGAF
>TRBJ2-7|TRBV6-5
ASSYSQASTYEQY
>TRBJ2-7|TRBV7-8
ASSAVYEQY
>TRBJ2-3|TRBV11-2
ASSLEDHTDTQY
>TRBJ2-1|TRBV3-1
ASSLDAGGNEQF
>TRBJ1-4|TRBV7-9
ASSLRGANERLF